One and the same sample provided the 6 T cell receptor beta chains below, sequenced in a study of post-analysis software for immune sequencing data. Study-wide findings and caveats: Elevated frequency relative to controls characterized several TRBV segments in patients, TRBV5-6, TRBV5-1 and TRBV20-1 among them.

Prepared TCR beta cDNA libraries contained unique molecular identifiers. TCRdb ran MiXCR on the PCR reads and lists one entry per CDR3 protein. The sample shows some 690,000 distinct CDR3 sequences, 25% to 30% of them seen only once. No antigen is known for these receptors. Input material: blood. Every receptor here comes from a girl aged 10 to 17 with multiple sclerosis.

The chain has TRBV6-5 and TRBJ1-1; D uncertain. This CDR3 has 17 amino acids. Germline V CDR1 and CDR2: MNHEY, SVGAGI. Trimming removed 0 bases from V and 1 base from J, with 15 bases in between. As DNA, the CDR3 is TGTGCCAGCAGTTACTCACCCCCCCGGGCAGGGAACACTGAAGCTTTCTTT. It translates to CASSYSPPRAGNTEAFF.

The table lists this clonotype with a few counts. The chain uses TRBV4-1 and TRBJ2-5, with D hard to call. The CDR3 runs to 14 residues. Trimming stripped 0 bases from V and 5 bases from J, with 10 bases between. From germline, CDR1 is MGHRA and CDR2 YSYEKL. The CDR3, as DNA: TGCGCCAGCAGCCAAGATGCCGCTTCCGAGACCCAGTACTTC. Protein sequence: CASSQDAASETQYF.

To note about this clonotype: A much larger clone lies one base from this, so it may be a read error. The V call is TRBV5-1, the J call TRBJ2-1; 7 bases agree with TRBD1. The DNA end lines up better with TRBJ2-7; the J call may be wrong. CDR1 is SGHRS, CDR2 YFSETQ, per germline. The CDR3 totals 15 residues. The CDR3 nucleotides are TGCGCCAGCAGCGCCTCCGGGACAGACTACAATGAGCAGTACTTC. Translating it yields CASSASGTDYNEQYF.

The gene calls are TRBV12-3 or TRBV12-4 and TRBJ2-1, with 8 nucleotides matching TRBD2. The CDR3 runs to 14 residues. The V segment lost 1 base and the J segment 13 bases; nucleotides outside the gene matches: 9. CDR3 nucleotides: TGTGCCAGCAGTTTAGGCGGGAGGAGAGAGACCCAGTTCTTC. Protein sequence: CASSLGGRRETQFF.

The CDR3 is CASSKTPGGAKNIQYF. CDR3 DNA sequence: TGTGCCAGCAGCAAAACCCCCGGCGGAGCCAAAAACATTCAGTACTTC. The gene calls are TRBV21-1 and TRBJ2-4; TRBD1 is the table's D call, not checked against the DNA. TRBV21-1 is a listed pseudogene. The CDR3 is 16 amino acids.

The CDR3 here is CASSLTGTGVEQFF. CDR3 nucleotides: TGCGCCAGCAGCCTCACCGGGACAGGGGTTGAGCAGTTCTTC. This chain uses TRBV5-1 with TRBJ2-1, with 10 nucleotides matching TRBD1. This CDR3 has 14 residues. CDR1 is SGHRS and CDR2 is YFSETQ in the germline V gene. V trimming: 4 bases; J trimming: 9 bases; junction bases outside the gene matches: 7.